These 22 T cell receptor beta chains were all obtained from the same sample, sequenced in a study of Graves' ophthalmopathy and Graves' hyperthyroidism. Scientists amplified the TCR beta CDR3 regions from RNA transcripts. HTBI primers were employed in first-round RT-PCR, then a second-round multiplex PCR followed. TCRdb redid the calling of the multiplex PCR reads with MiXCR, one entry per CDR3 protein. The sample has almost 750,000 distinct CDR3 sequences, roughly two fifths seen once. Sequenced input: peripheral blood. The origin of the receptors is an adult man with Graves' ophthalmopathy.

This chain joins TRBV29-1 and TRBJ1-4; the D is unclear. From germline, CDR1 is SQVTM and CDR2 ANQGSEA. This CDR3 region has 14 residues. The ends were cut back, 1 base at V and 9 bases at J, with 15 bases in the middle. The CDR3 DNA follows: TGCAGCGTTGAAGTTGTGGGAGAGGGTCAAAAACTGTTTTTT. It codes for CSVEVVGEGQKLFF.

V gene TRBV29-1 combines with J gene TRBJ1-1; possible D gene TRBD1, 6 bases. Trimming stripped 7 bases from V and 4 bases from J, with 10 bases between. Germline assignment: CDR1 SQVTM and CDR2 ANQGSEA. This CDR3 spans 11 amino acids. The CDR3, as DNA: TGCAGCGCCGCGGGGGCCACTGAAGCTTTCTTT. Translation: CSAAGATEAFF. Drawing the rest from reference TRBV29-1 and TRBJ1-1, the complete variable domain is SAVISQKPSRDICQRGTSLTIQCQVDSQVTMMFWYRQQPGQSLTLIATANQGSEATYESGFVIDKFPISRPNLTFSTLTVSNMSPEDSSIYLCSAAGATEAFFGQGTRLTVV.

This clonotype was observed a few times. Germline and junction disagree at one end, which may indicate a read error. The CDR3: CASSQDGPGRNTEAFF. The CDR3 nucleotides read TGCGCCAGCAGCCAAGATGGCCCGGGACGGAACACTGAAGCTTTCTTT. The chain joins TRBV7-9 to TRBJ1-1; weak D call: TRBD1 (5 bases). This CDR3 is 16 amino acids long. Germline V lookup: CDR1 SEHNR, CDR2 FQNEAQ (reference sequence). The variable domain in full, with the rest retrieved from reference TRBV7-9 and TRBJ1-1, is DTGVSQNPRHKITKRGQNVTFRCDPISEHNRLYWYRQTLGQGPEFLTYFQNEAQLEKSRLLSDRFSAERPKGSFSTLEIQRTEQGDSAMYLCASSQDGPGRNTEAFFGQGTRLTVV.

V is TRBV15 and J is TRBJ1-4, with 8 bases fitting TRBD1. CDR3 size: 17 residues. J gave up 4 bases and V 1 base, and 8 bases lay outside the gene matches. From germline, CDR1 is LNHNV and CDR2 YYDKDF (reference sequence). CDR3 sequence: CATSRGQGASINEKLFF. CDR3 bases: TGTGCCACCAGCAGAGGGCAGGGGGCGTCAATTAATGAAAAACTGTTTTTT.

This chain links TRBV10-3 with TRBJ1-1; 11 positions match TRBD1. The CDR3 consists of 13 residues. In germline, CDR1 is ENHRY, CDR2 SYGVKD. Germline trimming cut 10 bases from V and 11 bases from J; bases unmatched to any gene: 12. Here the CDR3 reads CASSLDRGLGAFF. Here the CDR3 DNA reads TGTGCCAGCAGCCTGGACAGGGGGCTAGGTGCTTTCTTT.

The gene calls are TRBV25-1 and TRBJ2-5; TRBD2 is a possible D gene (6 bases). V was shortened by 6 bases and J by 2 bases, with 19 bases between the two germline ends. Germline loops: CDR1 MGHDK, CDR2 SYGVNS. The CDR3 extends over 16 amino acids. The CDR3, as DNA: TGTGCCAGCAGCTCCCGGGACTCTGGATGGCAAGAGACCCAGTACTTC. Translation gives CASSSRDSGWQETQYF.

As regards this clonotype: One end of the junction varies from germline; a read error may be responsible. The chain couples TRBV29-1 to TRBJ2-6, with D tentatively TRBD1 (5 bases). The germline V gene has CDR1 SQVTM and CDR2 ANQGSEA. The CDR3 covers 13 residues. Here the CDR3 DNA reads TGCAGCGTTGATTCTGTGGGGCCGAACACTGAAGCTTTC. This translates into CSVDSVGPNTEAF.

A word on this clonotype: Possible read error: a much larger clone is one base away. The rearrangement joins TRBV9 to TRBJ2-5, with 8 bases lining up with TRBD1. Germline assignment: CDR1 SGDLS and CDR2 YYNGEE. The CDR3 extends over 16 amino acids. CDR3 protein: CASSSDQGAVEEAQYF. In nucleotides, the CDR3 is TGTGCCAGCAGCTCAGACCAGGGGGCTGTGGAAGAGGCCCAGTACTTC. Variable domain in full (rest from reference TRBV9 and TRBJ2-5): DSGVTQTPKHLITATGQRVTLRCSPRSGDLSVYWYQQSLDQGLQFLIQYYNGEERAKGNILERFSAQQFPDLHSELNLSSLELGDSALYFCASSSDQGAVEEAQYFGPGTRLLVL.

This clonotype came up a few times. This rearrangement joins TRBV15 to TRBJ2-7; TRBD2 matches at 10 bases. The CDR3 is 17 residues long. CDR1 is LNHNV, CDR2 YYDKDF, per germline (reference sequence). The ends lost 1 base at V and 4 bases at J; junction bases unmatched: 10. The CDR3 loop reads CATSRVALTSGSYEQYF. CDR3 coding DNA: TGTGCCACCAGCAGAGTAGCCCTGACTAGCGGGTCTTACGAGCAGTACTTC.

Comment on this clonotype: A read error may be the cause here, since a much bigger clone is one base away. The rearrangement joins TRBV7-9 to TRBJ2-5; TRBD2 is a possible D gene (5 bases). In germline, CDR1 is SEHNR, CDR2 FQNEAQ (reference sequence). The CDR3 runs 15 residues. V lost 3 bases to trimming and J lost 3 bases, with 14 bases between them. CDR3 nucleotides: TGTGCCAGCAGCTTTTGGCCTCGGGGTAAAGAGACCCAGTACTTC. It is translated as CASSFWPRGKETQYF.

Note on this clonotype: In this CDR3 the conserved last residue, phenylalanine or tryptophan, is missing, so a read error is likely. V and J are TRBV20-1 and TRBJ2-7; 9 nucleotides match TRBD1. This CDR3 region has 14 residues. Looked up from germline, CDR1 is DFQATT and CDR2 is SNEGSKA (reference sequence). The V segment lost 6 bases and the J segment 3 bases; nucleotides outside the gene matches: 9. The DNA of the CDR3 is TGCAGTGCCAACGGACAGGGGCTTCGCTACGAGCAGTACCTC. Translating gives CSANGQGLRYEQYL.

The chain combines TRBV10-2 with TRBJ2-2; D is perhaps TRBD1 (6 bases). V dropped 7 bases and J dropped 4 bases, with 22 bases sitting between them. This CDR3 has 17 amino acids. Germline CDR1 is WSHSY and CDR2 is SAAADI. The DNA of the CDR3 is TGCGCCAGCATTTCGGGACACGGGGCCGGTAGCACCGGGGAGCTGTTTTTT. It translates to CASISGHGAGSTGELFF.

This clonotype was picked up many times. This chain links TRBV24-1 with TRBJ2-7, with TRBD1 matching over 9 bases. The ends lost 3 bases at V and 6 bases at J; junction bases unmatched: 14. This CDR3 is 17 amino acids long. Germline CDR1 and CDR2: KGHDR and SFDVKD. CDR3 bases: TGTGCCACCAGTGATCCACTCGACAGGGGGGTATCATGCGAGCAGTACTTC. This codes for CATSDPLDRGVSCEQYF.

Notes on this clonotype: Just one base apart from a much larger clone, this may be a read error. V is TRBV24-1 and J is TRBJ2-6; D is uncertain. The length of the CDR3 is 13 residues. Germline V gives CDR1 KGHDR, CDR2 SFDVKD. CDR3 loop: CAISAPGANVLTF. CDR3 coding DNA: TGTGCCATCAGTGCTCCTGGGGCCAACGTCCTGACTTTC.

The chain has TRBV20-1 and TRBJ1-1, with D unresolved. From germline, CDR1 is DFQATT and CDR2 SNEGSKA (reference sequence). Trimming took 3 bases from V and 1 from J, leaving 12 bases between them. This CDR3 comprises 14 residues. The CDR3 sequence: CSARVGLANTEAFF. The CDR3 DNA reads as TGCAGTGCTAGGGTGGGGTTGGCGAACACTGAAGCTTTCTTT.

This clonotype was counted many times. The chain employs TRBV29-1 and TRBJ2-7, with D tentatively TRBD1 (6 bases). This CDR3 comprises 14 residues. The V and J ends lost 6 bases and 4 bases respectively, with 19 bases between them. From germline, CDR1 is SQVTM and CDR2 ANQGSEA. CDR3 in DNA: TGCAGCGTCGGAACCGGGACACCAGTTTACGAGCAGTACTTC. Amino acid sequence: CSVGTGTPVYEQYF.

V is TRBV25-1 and J is TRBJ1-2, with a weak D call TRBD1 (5 bases). This CDR3 comprises 15 residues. Germline assignment: CDR1 MGHDK and CDR2 SYGVNS. Between the trimmed V and J ends, which lost 2 bases and 4 bases, there was a span of 14 bases. The CDR3 nucleotides read TGTGCCAGCAGTGAAGGTGGATGGCAGGGCTATGGCTACACCTTC. This translates into CASSEGGWQGYGYTF.

The table lists this clonotype with a few counts. This chain uses TRBV12-3 or TRBV12-4 with TRBJ2-7; 12 nucleotides align to TRBD2. Losses at the gene ends were 6 bases for V and 6 bases for J; bases not matched to a gene: 6. The CDR3 totals 14 residues. The CDR3 protein is CASRWTSGEGEQYF. As DNA, the CDR3 is TGTGCCAGCAGGTGGACTAGCGGGGAGGGCGAGCAGTACTTC.

V usage is TRBV11-1 and J usage is TRBJ2-7; 8 bases map to TRBD1. From germline, CDR1 is SGHAT and CDR2 FQDESV (reference sequence). Germline trimming cut 6 bases from V and 1 base from J; bases unmatched to any gene: 8. This CDR3 has 15 residues. The CDR3 coding sequence is TGTGCCAGCAGACCCGCGGACAGGGCTTCCTACGAGCAGTACTTC. Translation gives CASRPADRASYEQYF.

The chain is built from TRBV5-1 and TRBJ1-1; TRBD1 aligns across 12 bases. V gave up 5 bases and J gave up 4 bases; unmatched junction bases: 9. The CDR3 spans 16 residues. Per the germline V gene, CDR1 is SGHRS and CDR2 is YFSETQ. CDR3 sequence reads: CASREGTGGAGTEAFF. The CDR3 DNA reads as TGCGCCAGCAGGGAGGGGACAGGGGGCGCTGGCACTGAAGCTTTCTTT.

The chain joins TRBV4-3 to TRBJ2-2, with 7 bases aligning to TRBD2. In germline, CDR1 is LGHNA, CDR2 YSLEER. The V segment lost 1 base and the J segment 5 bases; nucleotides outside the gene matches: 1. The CDR3 is 14 residues long. CDR3 sequence: CASSQGGGTGELFF. The CDR3 DNA reads as TGCGCCAGCAGCCAAGGGGGGGGAACCGGGGAGCTGTTTTTT.

Points on this clonotype: At one end, the junction sequence differs from germline, possibly due to a read error. The chain joins TRBV10-3 to TRBJ2-7; no clear D gene. From germline, CDR1 is ENHRY and CDR2 SYGVKD. This CDR3 comprises 13 residues. The CDR3 sequence is CASSYSAQYEQYF. DNA of the CDR3: TGTGCCAGCAGTTACTCGGCGCAGTACGAGCAGTACTTC.